The 25 T cell receptor beta chains given below trace back to one sample, sequenced in a study of early T cells in non-severe SARS-CoV-2 infection (dated by TCRdb to 2020 to 2023). The library was made by 5' RACE. The instrument given in TCRdb is NextSeq 500. TCRdb trimmed the raw reads at Q25, called clones with MiXCR and kept productive beta chains. Entries that share a CDR3 protein sequence are merged under the most common genes and DNA. The sample table contains roughly 120,000 distinct CDR3 sequences; only one count was recorded for 15% of them. The ten top clones hold about a fifth of the sample. Sequencing was performed on whole blood. All receptors come from an adult who was a healthcare worker with PCR-confirmed SARS-CoV-2 infection or an uninfected control (not recorded which).

This clonotype was seen ten or more times. This chain connects TRBV29-1 to TRBJ2-1, with TRBD2 matching over 9 bases. Unmatched junction bases numbered 9, after V lost 6 bases and J lost 9 bases. The CDR3 spans 13 residues. CDR1 and CDR2 (germline): SQVTM, ANQGSEA. CDR3 amino acids: CSVPGTSRGEQFF. In DNA, the CDR3 is TGCAGCGTGCCCGGGACTAGCCGTGGTGAGCAGTTCTTC.

V gene TRBV28 combines with J gene TRBJ1-2, with D perhaps matching TRBD1 (6 bases). The CDR3 spans 13 residues. Trimming shortened V by 5 bases and J by 8 bases, and 15 bases separated the two germline ends. The germline V gene has CDR1 MDHEN and CDR2 SYDVKM. The CDR3 coding sequence is TGTGCCAGCAGTCATTCGGGGGCGCGGGGCTACACCTTC. It yields the protein CASSHSGARGYTF.

This chain connects TRBV20-1 to TRBJ1-5, with D perhaps matching TRBD1 (5 bases). The CDR3 length is 14 residues. From germline, CDR1 is DFQATT and CDR2 SNEGSKA (reference sequence). Trimming removed 6 bases at V and 1 base at J, with 13 bases between. CDR3 loop: CSAWDVGSNQPQHF. In DNA form, the CDR3 reads TGCAGTGCCTGGGACGTTGGGAGCAATCAGCCCCAGCATTTT.

This clonotype was detected only a few times. The chain has TRBV7-8 and TRBJ1-1; TRBD1 matches 7 bases. Germline loops: CDR1 SGHVS, CDR2 FQNEAQ. The length of the CDR3 is 15 residues. Trimming cost V 4 bases and J 1 base; bases outside gene matches: 6. CDR3 amino acids: CASSSTRQGNTEAFF. CDR3 DNA: TGTGCCAGCAGCTCGACAAGACAGGGGAACACTGAAGCTTTCTTT. The full variable domain, in which reference TRBV7-8 and TRBJ1-1 provide the parts outside the CDR3, is GAGVSQSPRYKVAKRGQDVALRCDPISGHVSLFWYQQALGQGPEFLTYFQNEAQLDKSGLPSDRFFAERPEGSVSTLKIQRTQQEDSAVYLCASSSTRQGNTEAFFGQGTRLTVV.

This chain links TRBV30 with TRBJ2-5; 11 bases fit TRBD2. The V and J ends lost 0 bases and 5 bases, in that order; junction bases with no gene match: 11. The CDR3 length is 17 residues. Germline V gives CDR1 GTSNPN, CDR2 SVGIG (reference sequence). CDR3 in amino acids: CAWSVSPVLAGDETQYF. CDR3 in DNA: TGTGCCTGGAGTGTCTCCCCCGTACTAGCGGGGGATGAGACCCAGTACTTC.

This clonotype was observed a few times. The chain is built from TRBV14 and TRBJ1-1; D not certain. The ends were cut back, 1 base at V and 1 base at J, with 10 bases in the middle. Germline V lookup: CDR1 SGHDN, CDR2 FVKESK. This CDR3 comprises 15 residues. DNA of the CDR3: TGTGCCAGCAGCCAAGCATACGCGGGGAACACTGAAGCTTTCTTT. Its protein product is CASSQAYAGNTEAFF.

The V call is TRBV6-1, the J call TRBJ2-7, with TRBD2 matching 13 bases. The CDR3 is 15 residues long. J was trimmed by 7 bases and V by 4 bases; bases with no gene match: 7. The germline V gene has CDR1 MNHNS and CDR2 SASEGT. This chain's CDR3 is CASSASGTSGEEQYF. The CDR3 bases are TGTGCCAGCAGTGCCTCCGGGACTAGCGGGGAAGAGCAGTACTTC.

A few counts support this clonotype. The chain is built from TRBV6-1 and TRBJ2-7, with D unclear. Trimming pared 5 bases from V and 6 bases from J, leaving 17 bases between. Germline V gene sequence: CDR1 MNHNS, CDR2 SASEGT. CDR3 size: 14 residues. The CDR3 protein is CASSLRARMGEQYF. In DNA, the CDR3 is TGTGCCAGCAGTCTCCGGGCCAGGATGGGCGAGCAGTACTTC.

This chain joins TRBV29-1 and TRBJ1-4, with 7 bases matching TRBD1. This CDR3 is 14 amino acids long. The V and J ends lost 4 bases and 3 bases, in that order; junction bases with no gene match: 5. Germline CDR1 is SQVTM and CDR2 is ANQGSEA. The CDR3 here is CSVAATGSNEKLFF. The CDR3 DNA is TGCAGCGTTGCGGCGACAGGGTCTAATGAAAAACTGTTTTTT.

This chain's CDR3 is CASSQRQGRDTEAFF. The CDR3 DNA sequence: TGTGCCAGCAGCCAAAGACAGGGGCGAGATACTGAAGCTTTCTTT. The rearrangement joins TRBV4-2 to TRBJ1-1; TRBD1 agrees at 8 bases. The CDR3 extends over 15 amino acids. Trimming cost V 2 bases and J 5 bases; bases outside gene matches: 7. Per germline, CDR1 LGHNA and CDR2 YNFKEQ.

The table lists this clonotype with a few counts. The V and J genes are TRBV3-1 and TRBJ2-2; D is ambiguous. Germline lookup yields CDR1 LGHDT and CDR2 YNNKEL (reference sequence). The CDR3 contains 14 residues. Trimming took 5 bases from V and 2 from J, leaving 9 bases between them. DNA of the CDR3: TGTGCCAGCAGCGCCGTGCGTAACACCGGGGAGCTGTTTTTT. This encodes CASSAVRNTGELFF.

This clonotype was observed a handful of times. CDR3 protein: CASSVGLKNTGELFF. The CDR3 region has the DNA TGTGCCAGCAGCGTAGGGCTGAAGAACACCGGGGAGCTGTTTTTT. The rearrangement uses TRBV9 and TRBJ2-2; D gene ambiguous. The CDR3 consists of 15 residues. CDR1 is SGDLS, CDR2 YYNGEE, per germline. V lost 0 bases and J 1 base, leaving 7 bases between the germline ends.

This clonotype appeared many times. The V and J genes are TRBV5-1 and TRBJ1-1; D is ambiguous. The CDR3 extends over 13 amino acids. Germline V gives CDR1 SGHRS, CDR2 YFSETQ. V was cut by 4 bases and J by 5 bases, with 12 bases left in between. The CDR3 reads CASSEGRRTEAFF. The CDR3 region has the DNA TGCGCCAGCAGCGAGGGAAGGCGGACTGAAGCTTTCTTT.

The rearrangement joins TRBV29-1 to TRBJ1-2, with 8 bases fitting TRBD1. The CDR3 consists of 11 residues. From germline, CDR1 is SQVTM and CDR2 ANQGSEA. CDR3 nucleotide sequence: TGCGCGACAGGGGATAACTATGGCTACACCTTC. Its translation: CATGDNYGYTF.

This clonotype was counted a few times. The J gene is TRBJ1-5, the V gene TRBV10-3; D gene ambiguous. CDR3 length: 13 residues. CDR1 ENHRY and CDR2 SYGVKD come from the germline V gene. V was clipped by 0 bases and J by 7 bases, with 7 bases between them. CDR3 in DNA: TGTGCCATCAGTGAGTCGAGTGAGCAGCCCCAGCATTTT. Translation gives CAISESSEQPQHF.

The rearrangement joins TRBV11-2 to TRBJ1-1; no clear D gene. Trimming pared 5 bases from V and 3 bases from J, leaving 10 bases between. The CDR3 sequence is 13 residues long. Germline V gene lookup returns CDR1 SGHAT and CDR2 FQNNGV. The CDR3 region has the DNA TGTGCCAGCAGCCCCTGGTCCTACACTGAAGCTTTCTTT. Encoded protein: CASSPWSYTEAFF. Filled out from reference TRBV11-2 and TRBJ1-1, the complete variable domain reads EAGVAQSPRYKIIEKRQSVAFWCNPISGHATLYWYQQILGQGPKLLIQFQNNGVVDDSQLPKDRFSAERLKGVDSTLKIQPAKLEDSAVYLCASSPWSYTEAFFGQGTRLTVV.

The chain has TRBV9 and TRBJ2-2; TRBD1 is a possible D gene (7 bases). Trimming removed 4 bases at V and 4 bases at J, with 14 bases between. CDR1 is SGDLS and CDR2 is YYNGEE in the germline V gene. The CDR3 has 15 residues. The CDR3 loop reads CASSPAGGGTGELFF. CDR3 sequence (DNA): TGTGCCAGCAGCCCCGCAGGGGGAGGCACCGGGGAGCTGTTTTTT.

This rearrangement joins TRBV7-9 to TRBJ2-1; TRBD1 matches at 10 bases. CDR1 and CDR2 (germline): SEHNR, FQNEAQ (reference sequence). The CDR3 consists of 16 residues. V trimming: 4 bases; J trimming: 3 bases; junction bases outside the gene matches: 6. CDR3: CASSSPRTGGYNEQFF. The CDR3 region has the DNA TGTGCCAGCAGCTCTCCGCGGACAGGGGGCTACAATGAGCAGTTCTTC.

This chain uses TRBV20-1 with TRBJ1-1, with 8 bases identical to TRBD1. The germline V gene encodes CDR1 DFQATT and CDR2 SNEGSKA (reference sequence). This CDR3 comprises 13 residues. J gave up 1 base and V 5 bases, and 3 bases lay outside the gene matches. The CDR3 DNA follows: TGCAGTGCTCAAACAGGGGGGAACACTGAAGCTTTCTTT. Protein sequence: CSAQTGGNTEAFF.

A few counts support this clonotype. CDR3 loop: CSVAWGSEQYF. Here the CDR3 DNA reads TGCAGCGTTGCGTGGGGCTCCGAGCAGTACTTC. This rearrangement joins TRBV29-1 to TRBJ2-7, with D tentatively TRBD1 (5 bases). V gave up 4 bases and J gave up 6 bases, with 10 bases separating them. The germline V gene has CDR1 SQVTM and CDR2 ANQGSEA. The CDR3 totals 11 residues.

This clonotype occurred a few times. The chain is built from TRBV20-1 and TRBJ2-7; D perhaps matches TRBD2 (6 bases). V lost 5 bases and J lost 5, with 13 bases in between. Germline CDR1 DFQATT, CDR2 SNEGSKA (reference sequence). This CDR3 has 12 amino acids. CDR3 DNA: TGCAGTGCTGGAAGCACGGGAGACGAGCAGTACTTC. It specifies CSAGSTGDEQYF.

This clonotype was seen a few times. The V call is TRBV12-3 or TRBV12-4, the J call TRBJ2-1, with 8 bases lining up with TRBD1. The CDR3 spans 15 residues. The J segment lost 11 bases and the V segment lost 5 bases, leaving 14 bases of the junction unmatched. CDR3 protein: CASSVTDRADHKQFF. As DNA, the CDR3 is TGTGCCAGCAGTGTTACGGACAGGGCCGACCATAAGCAGTTCTTC.

CDR3 DNA: TGCAGTGCTAGAGGGTTACCCCCCGGTACGCAGTATTTT. This translates into CSARGLPPGTQYF. V is TRBV20-1 and J is TRBJ2-3; the D is unclear. Germline V lookup: CDR1 DFQATT, CDR2 SNEGSKA (reference sequence). Trimming left V 1 base short and J 8 bases short, with 13 bases between. The CDR3 extends over 13 amino acids.

The V call is TRBV12-5, the J call TRBJ1-1; D call uncertain. Trimming removed 0 bases from V and 6 bases from J, with 8 bases in between. The germline V gene has CDR1 LGHNT and CDR2 FRNRAP. CDR3 length: 13 residues. For the CDR3, the DNA is TGTGCTAGTGGTTTGGTCGTAGAGTCTGAAGCTTTCTTT. This translates into CASGLVVESEAFF.

This clonotype was seen a handful of times. CDR3 residues: CATTEQGSGETQYF. In DNA form, the CDR3 reads TGTGCCACCACCGAACAGGGGTCGGGGGAGACCCAGTACTTC. The V gene is TRBV6-1, the J gene TRBJ2-5, with 7 nucleotides matching TRBD1. V lost 10 bases, J lost 5 bases, and 13 bases stayed unmatched. CDR1 and CDR2 from the germline V gene are MNHNS and SASEGT. CDR3 size: 14 residues.